Listed here are 27 T cell receptor beta chains from one sample, sequenced in a study of T cell repertoires in cytomegalovirus infection. Using its own MiXCR run on the reads, TCRdb lists one record per CDR3 protein. The data contain about half a million distinct CDR3 sequences, 30% to 40% of them singletons. These receptors have no identified antigens. Sequenced here: cultured PBMCs, sampled from culture after CMV antigen stimulation. These receptors were obtained from a human donor in good health (CMV status not recorded). Some clones in this sample may be carry-over from other donors' samples.

The chain is built from TRBV7-9 and TRBJ2-1, with 10 nucleotides matching TRBD2. J lost 7 bases, V lost 5 bases, and 11 bases had no gene match. This CDR3 contains 16 residues. CDR1 and CDR2 (germline): SEHNR, FQNEAQ (reference sequence). The CDR3 loop reads CASSPTGLAESNEQFF. The CDR3 DNA follows: TGTGCCAGCAGCCCGACCGGACTAGCGGAAAGTAATGAGCAGTTCTTC.

This clonotype was found a few times. The chain uses TRBV27 and TRBJ2-1, with 9 bases lining up with TRBD2. The CDR3 contains 19 residues. CDR1 is MNHEY and CDR2 is SMNVEV in the germline V gene (reference sequence). J lost 0 bases, V lost 2 bases, and 11 bases had no gene match. The CDR3 is CASSLIRLADIYSYNEQFF. In DNA form, the CDR3 reads TGTGCCAGCAGTTTAATCCGACTAGCGGATATATACTCCTACAATGAGCAGTTCTTC.

V is TRBV28 and J is TRBJ1-2, with 8 nucleotides matching TRBD1. V lost 2 bases, J lost 3 bases, and 8 bases stayed unmatched. This CDR3 is built from 16 residues. Germline CDR1 is MDHEN and CDR2 is SYDVKM. The CDR3 spells CASSLMEAGGYYGYTF. The CDR3 nucleotides are TGTGCCAGCAGTTTAATGGAGGCAGGGGGCTACTATGGCTACACCTTC.

The chain has TRBV3-1 and TRBJ2-1; D remains ambiguous. Trimming pared 3 bases from V and 4 bases from J, leaving 7 bases between. CDR1 LGHDT and CDR2 YNNKEL come from the germline V gene (reference sequence). CDR3 length: 13 amino acids. DNA of the CDR3: TGTGCCAGCAGCCACTCGGTTTACAATGAGCAGTTCTTC. Translating gives CASSHSVYNEQFF.

The V call is TRBV7-9, the J call TRBJ1-2; a weak D match, TRBD1 (6 bases). This CDR3 spans 15 amino acids. Germline V lookup: CDR1 SEHNR, CDR2 FQNEAQ (reference sequence). V lost 5 bases to trimming and J lost 8 bases, with 21 bases between them. CDR3 residues: CASSPTGKETRGYTF. The CDR3 DNA sequence: TGTGCCAGCAGCCCCACAGGGAAGGAGACTAGGGGCTACACCTTC.

On this clonotype itself: Compared with germline, one end of the junction differs, possibly owing to a read error. V and J are TRBV7-2 and TRBJ1-1, with a possible D match to TRBD1 (5 bases). CDR1 and CDR2 (germline): SGHTA, FQGNSA. This CDR3 has 14 residues. The CDR3 spells CANSLVGRLTEAFF. The DNA for the CDR3 is TGTGCCAACAGCTTAGTGGGGCGGCTCACTGAAGCTTTCTTT.

This sequence joins TRBV24-1 and TRBJ2-5; TRBD1 agrees at 7 bases. V was clipped by 4 bases and J by 4 bases; unmatched bases: 8. Germline V gives CDR1 KGHDR, CDR2 SFDVKD. There are 15 residues in the CDR3. In nucleotides, the CDR3 is TGTGCCACCAGTGACCCGACAGGGTCCCCAGAGACCCAGTACTTC. Residues: CATSDPTGSPETQYF.

The chain combines TRBV6-1 with TRBJ2-3; unclear D gene. The CDR3 loop spans 13 amino acids. CDR1 MNHNS and CDR2 SASEGT come from the germline V gene. Trimming cost V 6 bases and J 2 bases, with 9 bases left between them. The CDR3: CASRDDPTDTQYF. For the CDR3, the DNA is TGTGCCAGCAGAGACGACCCCACAGATACGCAGTATTTT.

The V gene is TRBV7-9, the J gene TRBJ2-1, with 8 bases identical to TRBD2. The CDR3 has 14 residues. J gave up 5 bases and V 8 bases, and 8 bases lay outside the gene matches. Germline CDR1 SEHNR, CDR2 FQNEAQ (reference sequence). The CDR3, as DNA: TGTGCCAGCCACGGGACTAGGGTCCACAATGAGCAGTTCTTC. This codes for CASHGTRVHNEQFF.

V and J are TRBV20-1 and TRBJ2-7; 12 bases agree with TRBD2. The CDR3 totals 14 residues. Trimming at V came to 1 base and at J to 7 bases, leaving 5 bases not matched to a gene. The germline CDR1 and CDR2 sequences are DFQATT and SNEGSKA (reference sequence). CDR3 sequence: CSARGLAGVGEQYV. In nucleotides, the CDR3 is TGCAGTGCTAGAGGACTAGCGGGAGTAGGGGAGCAGTACGTC.

The chain couples TRBV12-3 or TRBV12-4 to TRBJ2-3, with TRBD2 matching 10 bases. The CDR3 spans 17 residues. Trimming removed 7 bases from V and 8 bases from J; junction bases left unmatched: 18. The CDR3 region has the DNA TGTGCCAGCACCCCTAGGTGGGAAGCGGGAGGGCCTGGTACGCAGTATTTT. Its protein is CASTPRWEAGGPGTQYF.

The genes are TRBV4-3 and TRBJ2-1, with D unresolved. The V gene's germline CDR1 is LGHNA and CDR2 YSLEER. The CDR3 is 14 residues long. V was trimmed by 4 bases and J by 4 bases, leaving 11 bases between them. The CDR3 reads CASSRSVLYNEQFF. CDR3 nucleotides: TGCGCCAGCAGCCGATCAGTGTTATACAATGAGCAGTTCTTC.

The gene calls are TRBV11-2 and TRBJ2-1, with D tentatively TRBD2 (5 bases). Germline V gene data show CDR1 as SGHAT and CDR2 as FQNNGV. CDR3 length equals 16 residues. Trimming removed 8 bases at V and 0 bases at J, with 17 bases between. The DNA of the CDR3 is TGTGCCAGCGCATTCCAGCGGTCGTTCTCCTACAATGAGCAGTTCTTC. This translates into CASAFQRSFSYNEQFF.

The chain joins TRBV2 to TRBJ2-7; D not resolved. Germline CDR1 and CDR2: SNHLY and FYNNEI. V dropped 5 bases and J dropped 0 bases, with 5 bases sitting between them. The CDR3 contains 12 residues. CDR3 loop: CASSFASYEQYV. In DNA, the CDR3 is TGTGCCAGCAGTTTTGCCTCCTACGAGCAGTACGTC.

This chain uses TRBV19 with TRBJ2-2; 13 nucleotides match TRBD2. Germline V gene data show CDR1 as LNHDA and CDR2 as SQIVND (reference sequence). V lost 9 bases, J lost 5 bases, and 9 bases stayed unmatched. The CDR3 length is 16 residues. CDR3 sequence: CASTRLAGGRTGELFF. As DNA, the CDR3 is TGTGCCAGCACTCGACTAGCGGGAGGACGTACCGGGGAGCTGTTTTTT.

This chain connects TRBV5-1 to TRBJ1-1; D is possibly TRBD1 (5 bases). The germline CDR1 and CDR2 sequences are SGHRS and YFSETQ. V lost 0 bases, J lost 8 bases, and 14 bases lay in between. The CDR3 contains 14 residues. This chain's CDR3 is CASSLESAGTEAFF. DNA for the CDR3: TGCGCCAGCAGCTTGGAGTCAGCGGGGACCGAAGCTTTCTTT.

This clonotype was seen only a few times. The chain joins TRBV7-9 to TRBJ2-2; D not resolved. Germline CDR1 and CDR2: SEHNR and FQNEAQ (reference sequence). The CDR3 length is 12 residues. Trimming stripped 8 bases from V and 4 bases from J, with 8 bases between. CDR3 sequence (DNA): TGTGCCAGCCTTCTCGGCACCGGGGAGCTGTTTTTT. This codes for CASLLGTGELFF.

This clonotype was detected a few times. The gene calls are TRBV7-9 and TRBJ2-1, with D hard to call. The germline V gene has CDR1 SEHNR and CDR2 FQNEAQ (reference sequence). Trimming took 4 bases from V and 10 from J, leaving 17 bases between them. The CDR3 consists of 14 residues. The CDR3 spells CASSSGRWVGEQFF. CDR3 bases: TGTGCCAGCAGCTCCGGGCGTTGGGTGGGAGAGCAGTTCTTC.

This clonotype occurred a few times. The chain couples TRBV10-3 to TRBJ2-3; no definite D call. Germline CDR1 ENHRY, CDR2 SYGVKD. The CDR3 sequence is 15 residues long. Trimming shortened V by 2 bases and J by 8 bases, and 17 bases separated the two germline ends. DNA for the CDR3: TGTGCCATCAGTGAGCGGTCGGCTTCCGGCAGTACGCAGTATTTT. Translated: CAISERSASGSTQYF.

This clonotype came up many times. The V call is TRBV7-9, the J call TRBJ1-4; D call uncertain. The CDR3 has 14 amino acids. CDR1 is SEHNR and CDR2 is FQNEAQ in the germline V gene (reference sequence). Trimming took 7 bases from V and 8 from J, leaving 17 bases between them. The CDR3, as DNA: TGTGCCAGCATCTCGGACTACCTCCAGGAAAAACTGTTTTTT. This codes for CASISDYLQEKLFF.

V usage is TRBV30 and J usage is TRBJ1-2; D not resolved. This CDR3 is built from 15 residues. Trimming removed 3 bases from V and 0 bases from J, with 14 bases in between. Germline V lookup: CDR1 GTSNPN, CDR2 SVGIG (reference sequence). CDR3: CAWRIVTVANYGYTF. DNA of the CDR3: TGTGCCTGGAGGATAGTTACTGTAGCTAACTATGGCTACACCTTC.

The chain combines TRBV18 with TRBJ2-3; D not certain. The length of the CDR3 is 15 residues. The V end was cut by 5 bases, the J end by 0 bases, with 12 bases between. The germline CDR1 and CDR2 sequences are KGHSH and LQKENI. CDR3 residues: CASSEAPSSTDTQYF. Here the CDR3 DNA reads TGTGCCAGCTCAGAAGCGCCTTCCAGCACAGATACGCAGTATTTT.

The rearrangement joins TRBV29-1 to TRBJ2-1; 8 bases are shared with TRBD2. V lost 4 bases to trimming and J lost 7 bases; unmatched junction nucleotides: 0. Germline-derived CDR1 and CDR2 are SQVTM and ANQGSEA. This CDR3 has 11 residues. The CDR3 coding sequence is TGCAGCGTTGGACTAGCGAATGAGCAGTTCTTC. This codes for CSVGLANEQFF.

This chain joins TRBV6-1 and TRBJ1-2, with D possibly TRBD1 on 6 matching bases. Germline CDR1 MNHNS, CDR2 SASEGT. The CDR3 sequence is 14 residues long. Trimming pared 6 bases from V and 2 bases from J, leaving 13 bases between. The CDR3 sequence: CASRRQVGNYGYTF. In nucleotides, the CDR3 is TGTGCCAGCAGACGACAGGTCGGGAACTATGGCTACACCTTC.

This clonotype was observed a few times. The V and J genes are TRBV11-2 and TRBJ2-3; no definite D call. Germline V lookup: CDR1 SGHAT, CDR2 FQNNGV. This CDR3 comprises 15 residues. Trimming left V 1 base short and J 1 base short, with 9 bases between. This CDR3 is CASSLVGVRTDTQYF. The CDR3 bases are TGTGCCAGCAGCTTAGTTGGAGTCCGCACAGATACGCAGTATTTT. Based on the CDR3 plus reference TRBV11-2 and TRBJ2-3, the full variable domain is EAGVAQSPRYKIIEKRQSVAFWCNPISGHATLYWYQQILGQGPKLLIQFQNNGVVDDSQLPKDRFSAERLKGVDSTLKIQPAKLEDSAVYLCASSLVGVRTDTQYFGPGTRLTVL.

This clonotype was detected many times. This sequence joins TRBV7-2 and TRBJ1-2; D possibly corresponds to TRBD1 (5 bases). The germline CDR1 and CDR2 sequences are SGHTA and FQGNSA. V was pared by 0 bases and J by 4 bases, with 6 bases between. CDR3 size: 13 residues. The CDR3 loop is CASSLARVYGYTF. In DNA form, the CDR3 reads TGTGCCAGCAGCTTAGCCAGGGTCTATGGCTACACCTTC.

This clonotype was seen at least ten times. The V call is TRBV7-2, the J call TRBJ2-1; 8 nucleotides align to TRBD2. CDR1 is SGHTA and CDR2 is FQGNSA in the germline V gene. The CDR3 is made up of 16 amino acids. V dropped 1 base and J dropped 8; count of bases not matched to a gene: 10. The CDR3 DNA reads TGTGCCAGCAGCTTAGGGGGTAGCGGGGCTTGGTATGAGCAGTTCTTC. This encodes CASSLGGSGAWYEQFF.